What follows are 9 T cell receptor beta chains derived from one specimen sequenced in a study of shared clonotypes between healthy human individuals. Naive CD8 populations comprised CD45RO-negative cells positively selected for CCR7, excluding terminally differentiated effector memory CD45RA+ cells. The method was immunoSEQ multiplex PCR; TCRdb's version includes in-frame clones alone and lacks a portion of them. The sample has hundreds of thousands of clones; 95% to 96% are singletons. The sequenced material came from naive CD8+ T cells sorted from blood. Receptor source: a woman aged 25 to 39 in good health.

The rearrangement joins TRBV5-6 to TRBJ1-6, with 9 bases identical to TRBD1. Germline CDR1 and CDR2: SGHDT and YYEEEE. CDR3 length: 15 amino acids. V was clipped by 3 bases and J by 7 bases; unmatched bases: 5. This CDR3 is CASSSGQGKNSPLHF. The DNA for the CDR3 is TGTGCCAGCAGCTCGGGACAGGGCAAGAATTCACCCCTCCACTTT.

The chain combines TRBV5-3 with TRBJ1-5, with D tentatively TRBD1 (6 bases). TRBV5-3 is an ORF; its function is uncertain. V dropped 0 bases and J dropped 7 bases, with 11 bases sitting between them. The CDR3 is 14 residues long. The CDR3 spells CARSLVGARQPQHF. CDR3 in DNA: TGTGCCAGAAGCTTGGTGGGGGCGCGGCAGCCCCAGCATTTT.

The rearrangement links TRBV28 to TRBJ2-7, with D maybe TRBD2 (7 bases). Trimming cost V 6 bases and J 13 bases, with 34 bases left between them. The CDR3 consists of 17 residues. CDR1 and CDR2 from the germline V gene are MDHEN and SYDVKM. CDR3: CASSSISFREEEGGIYF. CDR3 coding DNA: TGTGCCAGCAGCTCCATCTCTTTCCGGGAGGAGGAGGGGGGGATCTACTTC.

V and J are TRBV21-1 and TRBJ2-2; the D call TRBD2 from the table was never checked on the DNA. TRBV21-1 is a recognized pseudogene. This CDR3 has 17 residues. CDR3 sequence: CASSKAELAGEAGELFF. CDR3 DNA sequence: TGTGCCAGCAGCAAAGCTGAACTAGCGGGAGAAGCCGGGGAGCTGTTTTTT.

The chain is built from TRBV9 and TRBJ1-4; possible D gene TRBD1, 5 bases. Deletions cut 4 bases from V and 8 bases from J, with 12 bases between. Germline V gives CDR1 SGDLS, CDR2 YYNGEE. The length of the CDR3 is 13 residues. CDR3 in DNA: TGTGCCAGCAGCACCACAGGTAGCGAAAAACTGTTTTTT. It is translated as CASSTTGSEKLFF.

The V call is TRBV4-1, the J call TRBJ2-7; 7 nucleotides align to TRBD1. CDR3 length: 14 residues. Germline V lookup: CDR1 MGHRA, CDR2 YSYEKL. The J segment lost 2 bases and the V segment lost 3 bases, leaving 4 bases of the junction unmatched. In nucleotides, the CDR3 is TGCGCCAGCAGCCAGTTGACAGGGACCTACGAGCAGTACTTC. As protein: CASSQLTGTYEQYF.

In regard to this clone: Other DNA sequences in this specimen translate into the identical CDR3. CDR3 sequence reads: CASSLGQGSYNEQFF. CDR3 in DNA: TGTGCCAGCAGTCTGGGACAGGGGAGCTACAATGAGCAGTTCTTC. The rearrangement links TRBV27 to TRBJ2-1; TRBD1 aligns across 10 bases. From germline, CDR1 is MNHEY and CDR2 SMNVEV (reference sequence). The CDR3 has 15 amino acids. V lost 5 bases and J lost 3; bases outside the gene matches: 4.

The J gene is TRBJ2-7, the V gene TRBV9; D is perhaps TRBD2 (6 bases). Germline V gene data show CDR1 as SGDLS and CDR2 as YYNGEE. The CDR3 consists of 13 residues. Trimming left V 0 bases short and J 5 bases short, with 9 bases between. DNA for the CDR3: TGTGCCAGCAGCGTAGCTTCGGGAGACGAGCAGTACTTC. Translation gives CASSVASGDEQYF.

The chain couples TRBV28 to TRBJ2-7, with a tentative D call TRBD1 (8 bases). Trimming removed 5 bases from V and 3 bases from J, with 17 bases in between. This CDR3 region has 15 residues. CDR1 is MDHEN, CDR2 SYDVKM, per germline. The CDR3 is CASSNHRGGNYEQYF. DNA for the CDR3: TGTGCCAGCAGTAACCACAGGGGGGGGAACTACGAGCAGTACTTC.